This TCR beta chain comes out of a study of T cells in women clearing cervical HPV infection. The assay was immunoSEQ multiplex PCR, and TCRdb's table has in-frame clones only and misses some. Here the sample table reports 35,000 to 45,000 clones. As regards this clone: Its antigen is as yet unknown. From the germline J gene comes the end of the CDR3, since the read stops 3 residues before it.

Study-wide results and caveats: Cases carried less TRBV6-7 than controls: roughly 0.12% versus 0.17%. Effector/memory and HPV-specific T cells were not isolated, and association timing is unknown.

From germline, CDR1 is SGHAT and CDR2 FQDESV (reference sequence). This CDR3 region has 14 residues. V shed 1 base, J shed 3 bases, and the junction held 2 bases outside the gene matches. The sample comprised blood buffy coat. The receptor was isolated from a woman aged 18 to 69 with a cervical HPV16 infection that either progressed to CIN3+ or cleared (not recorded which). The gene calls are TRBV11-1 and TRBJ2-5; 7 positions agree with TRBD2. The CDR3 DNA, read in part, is TGTGCCAGCAGCTTAGGCGGGAGTAAAGAGACC. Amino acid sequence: CASSLGGSKET. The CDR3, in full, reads CASSLGGSKETQYF.